Shown below are 21 T cell receptor beta chains from a single sample sequenced in a study of shared clonotypes between healthy human individuals. Measured with immunoSEQ multiplex PCR; TCRdb has only the in-frame clones, and not every one. Of roughly 2 million clones listed, 90% to 97% are singletons. Sample: naive CD4+ T cells sorted from blood. Stated subset: CD45RA+ positively selected. These receptors all come from a man between 18 and 35 years old in good health.

The gene calls are TRBV6-5 and TRBJ2-2; tentatively, D is TRBD2 (6 bases). CDR3 size: 16 residues. Germline-derived CDR1 and CDR2 are MNHEY and SVGAGI. Deletions cut 0 bases from V and 7 bases from J, with 15 bases between. CDR3 amino acids: CASSYSRLAWIGELFF. The CDR3 nucleotides read TGTGCCAGCAGTTACTCGAGGCTAGCGTGGATCGGGGAGCTGTTTTTT.

The chain is built from TRBV11-3 and TRBJ2-3, with 10 bases matching TRBD2. This CDR3 region has 17 residues. V lost 3 bases, J lost 2 bases, and 8 bases stayed unmatched. Germline CDR1 SGHNT, CDR2 YENEEA. The DNA of the CDR3 is TGTGCCAGCAGCTTCGGAACTAGCGGGAAGTCCACAGATACGCAGTATTTT. As protein: CASSFGTSGKSTDTQYF.

V and J are TRBV15 and TRBJ2-3, with TRBD1 matching over 9 bases. Unmatched junction bases numbered 13, after V lost 0 bases and J lost 6 bases. Germline loops: CDR1 LNHNV, CDR2 YYDKDF (reference sequence). The CDR3 consists of 18 residues. CDR3 in amino acids: CATSRDRGTGGLGDTQYF. The CDR3 DNA is TGTGCCACCAGCAGAGATAGGGGTACAGGGGGCTTAGGGGATACGCAGTATTTT.

This clone was seen a handful of times. This CDR3 is also generated by other DNA sequences in the sample. The V call is TRBV2, the J call TRBJ2-5, with D tentatively TRBD2 (5 bases). Germline V gene sequence: CDR1 SNHLY, CDR2 FYNNEI. The CDR3 consists of 12 residues. The V and J ends lost 8 bases and 5 bases respectively, with 12 bases between them. CDR3 protein: CASSLSGETQYF. CDR3 bases: TGTGCCAGCTCTCTATCGGGGGAGACCCAGTACTTC.

The V gene is TRBV11-2, the J gene TRBJ2-4; no firm D call. The germline V gene encodes CDR1 SGHAT and CDR2 FQNNGV. The CDR3 extends over 19 amino acids. V was shortened by 1 base and J by 0 bases, with 19 bases between the two germline ends. The chain's CDR3 is CASSLGGTRLPLAKNIQYF. CDR3 nucleotide sequence: TGTGCCAGCAGCTTAGGGGGTACCCGACTGCCTTTAGCCAAAAACATTCAGTACTTC.

This clone was counted only a few times. The rearrangement links TRBV9 to TRBJ1-1, with a tentative D call TRBD1 (6 bases). Germline-derived CDR1 and CDR2 are SGDLS and YYNGEE. This CDR3 spans 15 amino acids. Trimming took 2 bases from V and 0 from J, leaving 11 bases between them. The CDR3 protein is CASSVQTGVNTEAFF. CDR3 in DNA: TGTGCCAGCAGCGTGCAGACAGGAGTGAACACTGAAGCTTTCTTT.

The CDR3: CASTVTTGLYGYTF. The CDR3 nucleotides are TGTGCCAGTACCGTAACGACAGGGCTCTATGGCTACACCTTC. The rearrangement uses TRBV19 and TRBJ1-2, with 7 bases identical to TRBD1. In germline, CDR1 is LNHDA, CDR2 SQIVND (reference sequence). With 7 bases clipped from V and 4 bases from J, the junction kept 9 bases outside the gene matches. The CDR3 totals 14 residues.

The chain carries TRBV6-5 and TRBJ1-6; D is possibly TRBD1 (5 bases). The germline CDR1 and CDR2 sequences are MNHEY and SVGAGI. Between the trimmed V and J ends, which lost 0 bases and 9 bases, there was a span of 12 bases. This CDR3 has 15 residues. CDR3 sequence (DNA): TGTGCCAGCAGTTACTCGAGAGAGGGGCCTTCACCCCTCCACTTT. Protein product: CASSYSREGPSPLHF.

This chain uses TRBV30 with TRBJ1-5; perhaps TRBD1 as D (6 bases). Trimming shortened V by 4 bases and J by 6 bases, and 16 bases separated the two germline ends. CDR3 length: 14 amino acids. Germline V CDR1 and CDR2: GTSNPN, SVGIG (reference sequence). The CDR3 nucleotides read TGTGCCTGGAATGGCAGGGGAGCTTCTCAGCCCCAGCATTTT. It is translated as CAWNGRGASQPQHF.

As to this clone: The sample contains more than one DNA sequence encoding this CDR3. The chain links TRBV5-1 to TRBJ1-4; 8 nucleotides align to TRBD1. The CDR3 has 15 residues. Germline CDR1 and CDR2: SGHRS and YFSETQ. V trimming: 4 bases; J trimming: 0 bases; junction bases outside the gene matches: 2. CDR3 DNA sequence: TGCGCCAGCAGCCTGACAGGGGCAACTAATGAAAAACTGTTTTTT. Translation gives CASSLTGATNEKLFF. The full variable domain, its missing parts supplied by reference TRBV5-1 and TRBJ1-4, is KAGVTQTPRYLIKTRGQQVTLSCSPISGHRSVSWYQQTPGQGLQFLFEYFSETQRNKGNFPGRFSGRQFSNSRSEMNVSTLELGDSALYLCASSLTGATNEKLFFGSGTQLSVL.

The chain joins TRBV6-6 to TRBJ1-4; the match to TRBD1 covers 9 bases. Unmatched junction bases numbered 6, after V lost 5 bases and J lost 8 bases. The CDR3 is 14 residues long. Germline values: CDR1 MNHNY, CDR2 SVGAGI (reference sequence). DNA of the CDR3: TGTGCCAGCAGTGTGGGGACAGGGAGAGAAAAACTGTTTTTT. Translation: CASSVGTGREKLFF.

This sequence joins TRBV30 and TRBJ2-5; tentatively, D is TRBD2 (7 bases). Germline CDR1 reads GTSNPN; CDR2 reads SVGIG (reference sequence). The CDR3 runs 12 residues. Trimming took 4 bases from V and 4 from J, leaving 10 bases between them. The CDR3 DNA reads TGTGCCTGGAAGGGGGGGCCAGAGACCCAGTACTTC. This sequence encodes CAWKGGPETQYF.

V and J are TRBV10-3 and TRBJ1-2; tentatively, D is TRBD1 (5 bases). V lost 7 bases and J 3 bases, leaving 12 bases between the germline ends. Germline V lookup: CDR1 ENHRY, CDR2 SYGVKD. This CDR3 is built from 13 residues. The CDR3 sequence is CAITGTQDYGYTF. The CDR3 DNA sequence: TGTGCCATCACCGGGACGCAAGACTATGGCTACACCTTC.

The chain employs TRBV15 and TRBJ2-2; D is uncertain. The CDR3 spans 19 residues. CDR1 and CDR2 from the germline V gene are LNHNV and YYDKDF (reference sequence). V was shortened by 3 bases and J by 0 bases, with 20 bases between the two germline ends. The CDR3 region is CATSRFDLPGLTNTGELFF. For the CDR3, the DNA is TGTGCCACCAGCAGGTTTGACCTGCCAGGCCTAACGAACACCGGGGAGCTGTTTTTT. The whole variable domain, remainder taken from reference TRBV15 and TRBJ2-2, is DAMVIQNPRYQVTQFGKPVTLSCSQTLNHNVMYWYQQKSSQAPKLLFHYYDKDFNNEADTPDNFQSRRPNTSFCFLDIRSPGLGDTAMYLCATSRFDLPGLTNTGELFFGEGSRLTVL.

Here the CDR3 reads CASSLIFTGANVLTF. CDR3 sequence (DNA): TGTGCCAGCAGCTTAATTTTTACTGGGGCCAACGTCCTGACTTTC. The V and J genes are TRBV11-2 and TRBJ2-6; D unclear. The CDR3 has 15 amino acids. Between the trimmed V and J ends, which lost 2 bases and 2 bases, there was a span of 7 bases. Germline V gene lookup returns CDR1 SGHAT and CDR2 FQNNGV.

The chain has TRBV27 and TRBJ2-3, with D tentatively TRBD2 (5 bases). This CDR3 has 12 amino acids. Looked up from germline, CDR1 is MNHEY and CDR2 is SMNVEV (reference sequence). V gave up 6 bases and J gave up 11 bases, with 15 bases separating them. In DNA form, the CDR3 reads TGTGCCAGCAGGACTACCCGTCAAATGCAGTATTTT. It is translated as CASRTTRQMQYF.

The chain has TRBV19 and TRBJ1-5; maybe TRBD1 (6 bases). In germline, CDR1 is LNHDA, CDR2 SQIVND (reference sequence). The CDR3 sequence is 15 residues long. V gave up 6 bases and J gave up 4 bases, with 16 bases separating them. CDR3 sequence: CASRTGGNSNQPQHF. The CDR3 DNA reads as TGTGCCAGTAGGACAGGAGGAAACTCTAATCAGCCCCAGCATTTT.

J is TRBJ2-7 and V is TRBV30, with no clear D. V shed 1 base and J shed 2 bases, with 12 bases lying between them. The CDR3 covers 14 residues. Per germline, CDR1 GTSNPN and CDR2 SVGIG (reference sequence). The CDR3 region is CAWSAKVLPYEQYF. CDR3 in DNA: TGTGCCTGGAGTGCCAAGGTCCTTCCCTACGAGCAGTACTTC.

This clone was found once. The V gene is TRBV18, the J gene TRBJ2-1, with D hard to call. The CDR3 runs to 12 residues. Deletions cut 3 bases from V and 5 bases from J, with 5 bases between. Germline V gene sequence: CDR1 KGHSH, CDR2 LQKENI. CDR3 in DNA: TGTGCCAGCTCACCTGAGAACAATGAGCAGTTCTTC. Translated: CASSPENNEQFF.

For this clone: Within the sample, other DNA sequences also encode this same CDR3. This rearrangement joins TRBV19 to TRBJ2-7; D is ambiguous. CDR1 and CDR2 from the germline V gene are LNHDA and SQIVND (reference sequence). The V gene lost 4 bases and the J gene lost 0 bases, with 7 bases spanning the gap. The CDR3 covers 13 residues. DNA for the CDR3: TGTGCCAGTAGTAGGGATAACTCCTACGAGCAGTACTTC. This codes for CASSRDNSYEQYF.

The J gene is TRBJ1-1, the V gene TRBV27, with a tentative D call TRBD1 (5 bases). Germline-derived CDR1 and CDR2 are MNHEY and SMNVEV (reference sequence). The CDR3 loop spans 14 amino acids. V shed 3 bases and J shed 3 bases, with 11 bases lying between them. The CDR3 nucleotides read TGTGCCAGCAGTTTCGCAGGGCGTTACACTGAAGCTTTCTTT. Translation: CASSFAGRYTEAFF.